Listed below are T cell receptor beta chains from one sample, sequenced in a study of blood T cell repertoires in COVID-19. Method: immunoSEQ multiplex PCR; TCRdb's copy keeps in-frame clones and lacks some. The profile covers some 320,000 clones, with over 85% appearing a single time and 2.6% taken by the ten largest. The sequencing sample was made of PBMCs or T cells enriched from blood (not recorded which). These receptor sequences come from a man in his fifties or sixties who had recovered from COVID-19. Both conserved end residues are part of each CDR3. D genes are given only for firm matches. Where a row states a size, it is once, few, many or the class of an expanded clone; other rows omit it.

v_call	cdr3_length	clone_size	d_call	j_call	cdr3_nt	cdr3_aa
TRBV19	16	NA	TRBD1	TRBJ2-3	TGTGCCAGTAGTAACGCACAGGGGCCCTCCACAGATACGCAGTATTTT	CASSNAQGPSTDTQYF
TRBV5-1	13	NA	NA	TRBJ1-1	TGCGCCAGCAGCGCGGACTCGAACACTGAAGCTTTCTTT	CASSADSNTEAFF
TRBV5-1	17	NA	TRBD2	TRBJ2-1	TGCGCCAGCAGCACGGGACTAGCGGGAGTCCCGAATAATGAGCAGTTCTTC	CASSTGLAGVPNNEQFF
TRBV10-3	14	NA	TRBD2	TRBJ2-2	TGTGCCACCCTCAGCGGGGCGGTTGGCGGGGAGCTGTTTTTT	CATLSGAVGGELFF
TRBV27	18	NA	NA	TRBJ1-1	TGTGCCAGCAGCCACCGGTCCCAATGGGGCGCCGGGAACACTGAAGCTTTCTTT	CASSHRSQWGAGNTEAFF
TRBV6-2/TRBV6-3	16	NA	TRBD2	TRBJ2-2	TGTGCCAGCAGTTCCTGGGGGACTAGCGGGTACGGGGAGCTGTTTTTT	CASSSWGTSGYGELFF
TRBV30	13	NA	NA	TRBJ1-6	TGTGCCTGGAGTGTCCCAGGGGACTCACCCCTCCACTTT	CAWSVPGDSPLHF
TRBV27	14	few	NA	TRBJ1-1	TGTGCCAGCAGTTATCTATCGACAGTCGGTGAAGCTTTCTTT	CASSYLSTVGEAFF
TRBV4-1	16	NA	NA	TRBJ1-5	TGCGCCAGCAGCAAAGATACAGGGTTAGGTTCTCAGCCCCAGCATTTT	CASSKDTGLGSQPQHF
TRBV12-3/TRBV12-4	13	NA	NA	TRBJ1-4	TGTGCCAGCAGTTTAGGGACAGCAGAAAAACTGTTTTTT	CASSLGTAEKLFF
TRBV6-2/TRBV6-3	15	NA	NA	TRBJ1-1	TGTGCCAGCAGTTACTACGGACAGTGGAACACTGAAGCTTTCTTT	CASSYYGQWNTEAFF
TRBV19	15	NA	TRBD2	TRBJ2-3	TGTGCCAGTAGTATAGAGAGCGGGAGAGCAGATACGCAGTATTTT	CASSIESGRADTQYF
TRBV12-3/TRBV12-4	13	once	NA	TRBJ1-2	TGTGCCAGCAGGGGGGACTCGAACTATGGCTACACCTTC	CASRGDSNYGYTF
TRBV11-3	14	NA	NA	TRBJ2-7	TGTGCCAGCAGCTTAGAGGCGGGACCCTACGAGCAGTACTTC	CASSLEAGPYEQYF
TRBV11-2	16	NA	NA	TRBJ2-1	TGTGCCAGCAGCTTAGAGGCTGGTACGTCCTACAATGAGCAGTTCTTC	CASSLEAGTSYNEQFF